These 26 T cell receptor beta chains came from one sample sequenced in a study of cytomegalovirus exposure and HLA in healthy donors. Measured with immunoSEQ multiplex PCR; TCRdb has only the in-frame clones, and not every one. The sample has roughly 330,000 clones, about 85% seen once; the top ten hold over 1%. The sample comprised PBMCs. These receptors were taken from a woman younger than 45 in good health and CMV-seropositive.

The V call is TRBV7-3, the J call TRBJ2-3, with 7 bases fitting TRBD1. J gave up 2 bases and V 0 bases, and 5 bases lay outside the gene matches. In germline, CDR1 is SGHTA, CDR2 FQGTGA. The CDR3 is made up of 16 amino acids. The CDR3 bases are TGTGCCAGCAGCTTAACTTCCAGGGGGTCCACAGATACGCAGTATTTT. As protein: CASSLTSRGSTDTQYF.

The chain carries TRBV2 and TRBJ2-7, with TRBD2 matching 10 bases. From germline, CDR1 is SNHLY and CDR2 FYNNEI. The CDR3 runs to 16 residues. With V trimmed by 6 bases and J by 7 bases, 15 bases remained unmatched. DNA of the CDR3: TGTGCCAGCAGAGCCCCCTCTAGCGGGAGAACGGGGGAGCAGTACTTC. Translating gives CASRAPSSGRTGEQYF.

The gene calls are TRBV7-2 and TRBJ2-7; D is unresolved. CDR3 size: 13 residues. Trimming took off 0 bases at V and 7 bases at J, with 10 bases between the two ends. CDR1 is SGHTA, CDR2 FQGNSA, per germline. The CDR3 nucleotides read TGTGCCAGCAGCTTAGCACCTCGTCGGGAGCAGTACTTC. It translates to CASSLAPRREQYF.

CDR3 in amino acids: CASSQGYYGYTF. The CDR3 DNA reads as TGTGCCAGCAGCCAGGGTTACTATGGCTACACCTTC. The chain uses TRBV14 and TRBJ1-2; no clear D. The V gene lost 3 bases and the J gene lost 3 bases, with 5 bases spanning the gap. This CDR3 is built from 12 residues. Germline V gives CDR1 SGHDN, CDR2 FVKESK.

The sample holds one count of this clone. V usage is TRBV9 and J usage is TRBJ2-7; 7 positions match TRBD2. Germline V gene sequence: CDR1 SGDLS, CDR2 YYNGEE. The CDR3 contains 13 residues. J gave up 4 bases and V 2 bases, and 3 bases lay outside the gene matches. Here the CDR3 DNA reads TGTGCCAGCAGCGTGTCGGGAGGTTACGAGCAGTACTTC. Protein product: CASSVSGGYEQYF.

This clone was recorded once. CDR3 nucleotide sequence: TGTGCCAGCAGCGTAGTGTTCCAGCGGGAGGGCCATTCCGAGCAGTACTTC. Its protein product is CASSVVFQREGHSEQYF. The chain couples TRBV9 to TRBJ2-7; TRBD2 matches 10 bases. The CDR3 extends over 17 amino acids. Germline CDR1 SGDLS, CDR2 YYNGEE. The junction had 12 bases not matched to a gene; V was cut back by 0 bases and J by 6 bases.

CDR3 amino acids: CASSLTTDLFADTQYF. The CDR3, as DNA: TGTGCCAGCAGCTTAACCACTGACTTGTTCGCAGATACGCAGTATTTT. This chain connects TRBV7-3 to TRBJ2-3; D gene unclear. The germline gives CDR1 SGHTA, CDR2 FQGTGA. With 0 bases removed from V and 4 bases from J, the gap between germline ends came to 14 bases. This CDR3 has 16 residues.

This clone was recorded only once. V usage is TRBV6-9 and J usage is TRBJ2-1, with D possibly TRBD2 on 6 matching bases. Trimming cost V 5 bases and J 13 bases, with 21 bases left between them. The CDR3 loop spans 14 amino acids. Germline CDR1 is MNHGY and CDR2 is SVAAGI. The CDR3 region has the DNA TGTGCCAGCAGTACCCCCCAGTGGCTAGCGCCCCAGTTCTTC. It translates to CASSTPQWLAPQFF.

The CDR3 coding sequence is TGTGCCAGCAGCGTAGGCGGGGGGGCCGTGTTCTACAATGAGCAGTTCTTC. As protein: CASSVGGGAVFYNEQFF. The chain recombines TRBV9 with TRBJ2-1; 9 bases are a match to TRBD2. V shed 0 bases, J shed 3 bases, and the junction held 7 bases outside the gene matches. The germline V gene has CDR1 SGDLS and CDR2 YYNGEE. The CDR3 runs 17 residues.

The chain recombines TRBV5-4 with TRBJ1-2; D is undetermined. The V gene lost 1 base and the J gene lost 4 bases, with 14 bases spanning the gap. Germline assignment: CDR1 SGHNT and CDR2 YYREEE (reference sequence). The CDR3 spans 15 residues. CDR3 in amino acids: CASSLKGRIGYGYTF. The CDR3 DNA is TGTGCCAGCAGCTTGAAGGGTCGTATAGGCTATGGCTACACCTTC. The variable domain in full, completed from reference TRBV5-4 and TRBJ1-2, reads ETGVTQSPTHLIKTRGQQVTLRCSSQSGHNTVSWYQQALGQGPQFIFQYYREEENGRGNFPPRFSGLQFPNYSSELNVNALELDDSALYLCASSLKGRIGYGYTFGSGTRLTVV.

The V call is TRBV7-3, the J call TRBJ1-1, with TRBD1 matching over 8 bases. Trimming removed 4 bases from V and 5 bases from J; junction bases left unmatched: 3. CDR3 size: 13 residues. In germline, CDR1 is SGHTA, CDR2 FQGTGA. The CDR3 protein is CASSSRGRTEAFF. In nucleotides, the CDR3 is TGTGCCAGCAGCTCCAGGGGGCGTACTGAAGCTTTCTTT.

The J gene is TRBJ1-5, the V gene TRBV30; TRBD1 might be the D (6 bases). Germline CDR1 reads GTSNPN; CDR2 reads SVGIG (reference sequence). The V and J ends lost 0 bases and 0 bases respectively, with 12 bases between them. The CDR3 spans 16 residues. DNA for the CDR3: TGTGCCTGGAGTGTAGGGGGAGGGACTAGCAATCAGCCCCAGCATTTT. This encodes CAWSVGGGTSNQPQHF.

In this sample, this clone turned up once. The chain recombines TRBV11-2 with TRBJ2-3; D possibly corresponds to TRBD2 (6 bases). The V end lost 1 base, the J end lost 3 bases, and 14 bases lay between the germline ends. There are 16 residues in the CDR3. Germline V lookup: CDR1 SGHAT, CDR2 FQNNGV. The CDR3 DNA is TGTGCCAGCAGCTTAGGAATAGGGCGGGGTACAGATACGCAGTATTTT. Translation gives CASSLGIGRGTDTQYF.

The chain recombines TRBV11-2 with TRBJ1-2; TRBD1 agrees at 7 bases. This CDR3 contains 13 residues. V shed 5 bases, J shed 4 bases, and the junction held 4 bases outside the gene matches. Per germline, CDR1 SGHAT and CDR2 FQNNGV. The DNA of the CDR3 is TGTGCCAGCAGCCCGACAGGGACCTATGGCTACACCTTC. Its protein is CASSPTGTYGYTF.

About this clone itself: In the same sample, other DNA sequences code for this CDR3. The genes are TRBV11-2 and TRBJ2-3; D remains unclear. The CDR3 has 12 amino acids. The V end lost 7 bases, the J end lost 3 bases, and 8 bases lay between the germline ends. CDR1 is SGHAT, CDR2 FQNNGV, per germline. CDR3 bases: TGTGCCAGCACCCTAGGGACAGATACGCAGTATTTT. Translated: CASTLGTDTQYF. The variable domain in full, completed from reference TRBV11-2 and TRBJ2-3, reads EAGVAQSPRYKIIEKRQSVAFWCNPISGHATLYWYQQILGQGPKLLIQFQNNGVVDDSQLPKDRFSAERLKGVDSTLKIQPAKLEDSAVYLCASTLGTDTQYFGPGTRLTVL.

The chain uses TRBV9 and TRBJ1-3, with TRBD1 as a possible D gene (5 bases). Germline lookup yields CDR1 SGDLS and CDR2 YYNGEE. Trimming left V 3 bases short and J 4 bases short, with 8 bases between. The CDR3 extends over 13 amino acids. The CDR3 here is CASSEGIGNTIYF. The CDR3 DNA follows: TGTGCCAGCAGCGAGGGGATCGGAAACACCATATATTTT.

The chain combines TRBV27 with TRBJ1-2, with D unresolved. V was trimmed by 2 bases and J by 6 bases, leaving 13 bases between them. The CDR3 has 14 residues. Looked up from germline, CDR1 is MNHEY and CDR2 is SMNVEV (reference sequence). The CDR3 loop reads CASSLRSRTNGYTF. CDR3 in DNA: TGTGCCAGCAGTTTAAGGTCTAGAACGAATGGCTACACCTTC.

The chain uses TRBV25-1 and TRBJ2-1; TRBD1 aligns across 9 bases. Trimming took 4 bases from V and 4 from J; bases not matched to a gene: 5. CDR3 length equals 15 residues. Germline V gene lookup returns CDR1 MGHDK and CDR2 SYGVNS. CDR3 amino acids: CASSAPGTGYNEQFF. As DNA, the CDR3 is TGTGCCAGCAGTGCTCCCGGGACAGGGTACAATGAGCAGTTCTTC.

The chain employs TRBV11-2 and TRBJ2-5; D not resolved. The CDR3 contains 11 residues. Looked up from germline, CDR1 is SGHAT and CDR2 is FQNNGV. Trimming left V 1 base short and J 5 bases short, with 2 bases between. CDR3 in DNA: TGTGCCAGCAGCTTAGTCGAGACCCAGTACTTC. Protein: CASSLVETQYF.

Details on this clone: Given a much more abundant clone one base away, this may be a read error. Different DNA sequences within this sample yield the same CDR3. This sequence joins TRBV7-9 and TRBJ2-7, with D perhaps matching TRBD2 (5 bases). Germline V lookup: CDR1 SEHNR, CDR2 FQNEAQ (reference sequence). This CDR3 comprises 13 residues. CDR3 loop: CASSAGISYEQYF. The CDR3 nucleotides are TGTGCCAGCAGCGCCGGGATTTCCTACGAGCAGTATTTC.

V usage is TRBV5-6 and J usage is TRBJ2-7; TRBD2 aligns across 8 bases. The CDR3 sequence is 16 residues long. Trimming took 3 bases from V and 2 from J; bases not matched to a gene: 10. The germline CDR1 and CDR2 sequences are SGHDT and YYEEEE. The CDR3 DNA is TGTGCCAGCAGCTCCTCCAATAGCGGGAAGCCCTACGAGCAGTACTTC. Translation: CASSSSNSGKPYEQYF.

The CDR3, as DNA: TGTGCCAGCAGAACTAAGGTCTACGAGCAGTACTTC. Translating it yields CASRTKVYEQYF. V and J are TRBV2 and TRBJ2-7; D call uncertain. CDR1 is SNHLY and CDR2 is FYNNEI in the germline V gene. There are 12 residues in the CDR3. V lost 6 bases and J 3 bases, leaving 9 bases between the germline ends.

V is TRBV28 and J is TRBJ2-1; D call uncertain. V shed 10 bases and J shed 1 base, with 11 bases lying between them. Germline V gives CDR1 MDHEN, CDR2 SYDVKM. CDR3 length: 13 amino acids. DNA of the CDR3: TGTGCCACTAGGACCGAATCCTACAATGAGCAGTTCTTC. Translating it yields CATRTESYNEQFF.

This clone showed up many times. The identical CDR3 is also encoded by other nucleotide sequences in the sample. The chain couples TRBV4-1 to TRBJ2-7; the match to TRBD1 covers 10 bases. The CDR3 extends over 14 amino acids. Germline V lookup: CDR1 MGHRA, CDR2 YSYEKL. The J segment lost 3 bases and the V segment lost 3 bases, leaving 2 bases of the junction unmatched. CDR3 in amino acids: CASSQGDRGYEQYF. CDR3 DNA: TGCGCCAGCAGCCAGGGGGACAGGGGCTACGAGCAGTACTTC.

The chain carries TRBV4-3 and TRBJ2-1, with TRBD2 as a possible D gene (6 bases). Germline-derived CDR1 and CDR2 are LGHNA and YSLEER. The CDR3 runs to 16 residues. V was clipped by 2 bases and J by 2 bases, with 13 bases between them. CDR3 in DNA: TGCGCCAGCAGCCAAAGCCTAGCGCCGACCTACAATGAGCAGTTCTTC. This codes for CASSQSLAPTYNEQFF.

J is TRBJ1-4 and V is TRBV6-5; TRBD1 aligns across 7 bases. Germline trimming cut 8 bases from V and 0 bases from J; bases unmatched to any gene: 6. The CDR3 runs 15 residues. Germline CDR1 MNHEY, CDR2 SVGAGI. In DNA, the CDR3 is TGTGCCAGCGCGATAGGGGGCTCAACTAATGAAAAACTGTTTTTT. Residues: CASAIGGSTNEKLFF.